A selection of T cell receptor beta chains follows, all from one sample in a study of T cell responses to AZD1222 COVID-19 vaccine. Repertoires were generated with immunoSEQ multiplex PCR, while TCRdb's copy carries only in-frame clones and drops some. The sample lists 180,000 or so clones, approximately 90% occurring once. This material consisted of peripheral blood, taken 28 days after the second AZD1222 dose. The origin of the receptors is an adult who received the AZD1222 COVID-19 vaccine. Each CDR3 is given with its conserved first and last residue. The order of the fields is J gene, V gene, clone size, CDR3 protein. Clone size is shown for a subset of rows, as once, few, many or a class of expanded clone.

TRBJ2-3	TRBV29-1	.	CSGFRDASTDTQYF
TRBJ2-5	TRBV11-2	.	CASSARAQETQYF
TRBJ2-7	TRBV11-2	once	CASSLLADEQYF
TRBJ2-6	TRBV7-9	.	CASSSTGAISGANVLTF
TRBJ2-3	TRBV11-2	.	CASSLYPGGSTDTQYF
TRBJ1-3	TRBV5-1	.	CASSLAVGVGNTIYF
TRBJ1-6	TRBV18	.	CASSPDRGSPLHF
TRBJ2-3	TRBV7-9	.	CASSLPGLATDTQYF
TRBJ2-3	TRBV7-3	.	CASSAGQGGADTQYF
TRBJ1-2	TRBV6-5	.	CASIPTQRPGNGYTF
TRBJ2-7	TRBV5-4	.	CASSTMTTYEQYF
TRBJ1-1	TRBV9	.	CASSVGQDTEAFF
TRBJ2-7	TRBV18	.	CASSFGTGSGNEQYF
TRBJ1-5	TRBV12-3/TRBV12-4	.	CASSPGRNQPQHF
TRBJ2-3	TRBV7-7	.	CASSPDGSDTQYF
TRBJ2-3	TRBV7-3	.	CASSSGTHRGTQYF
TRBJ2-7	TRBV6-4	.	CASSARRTGYKVFGEQYF
TRBJ1-5	TRBV28	.	CASSLQQGSNQPQHF
TRBJ1-2	TRBV27	.	CASSLWGSYGYTF
TRBJ2-1	TRBV14	once	CASSQPHPGLATDNEQFF
TRBJ2-7	TRBV11-2	.	CASRPGTGDYEQYF
TRBJ2-3	TRBV6-2/TRBV6-3	.	CASSYPPERGHTDTQYF
TRBJ2-2	TRBV10-2	.	CASGRATTGELFF
TRBJ1-3	TRBV9	.	CASSVGLPDIPNSGNTIYF
TRBJ2-1	TRBV7-8	.	CASSLGQYNEQFF
TRBJ2-1	TRBV19	.	CASSIVAAYNEQFF
TRBJ1-4	TRBV3-1/TRBV3-2	.	CASSSRGTNEKLFF
TRBJ2-1	TRBV29-1	.	CSGDGVVPGGEQFF
TRBJ1-1	TRBV5-5	.	CATGSGNNYEAFF
TRBJ1-1	TRBV6-5	.	CASSYGRNTEAFF
TRBJ2-5	TRBV5-5	.	CASRESGLATQETQYF
TRBJ1-4	TRBV2	.	CASSAQTWGEKLFF
TRBJ2-1	TRBV25-1	once	CASSEGTGGYNEQFF
TRBJ1-2	TRBV27	.	CASSPDGSYGYTF
TRBJ2-6	TRBV2	few	CARRGAVSGANVLTF
TRBJ2-1	TRBV5-6	.	CASSLVTVQYNEQFF
TRBJ2-5	TRBV6-6	.	CASRGSGTEVGKTQYF
TRBJ2-5	TRBV5-6	.	CASSTGTRETQYF
TRBJ2-2	TRBV2	.	CASSSRDKNTGELFF
TRBJ2-7	TRBV7-9	.	CASSPSGVSYEQYF
TRBJ2-3	TRBV6-5	once	CASTLSTTGEDTQYF
TRBJ2-4	TRBV3-1/TRBV3-2	.	CASSPRFGPLAKNIQYF
TRBJ1-6	TRBV6-5	.	CASSPLGVYNSPLHF
TRBJ2-7	TRBV5-1	once	CASSLTSGTYEQYF
TRBJ2-7	TRBV30	once	CAWDLAGVAYEQYF
TRBJ2-7	TRBV2	.	CASSSDGQGGGSEQYF
TRBJ2-2	TRBV6-5	.	CASRAKLGELFF
TRBJ2-3	TRBV4-1	.	CASSPEGGLAGGPPTDTQYF
TRBJ1-5	TRBV7-2	.	CASSLGDTDNQPQHF
TRBJ2-7	TRBV4-1	.	CASSQATVSYEQYF
TRBJ1-2	TRBV10-3	.	CALGQGPHGNYGYTF
TRBJ2-6	TRBV6-1	.	CASSPWAGNVLTF
TRBJ2-3	TRBV11-2	.	CASSLVSASGRGTDTQYF
TRBJ1-5	TRBV5-1	.	CASSFTTGANQPQHF
TRBJ1-1	TRBV6-5	.	CASSGLNTEAFF